These T cell receptor beta chains were read from a single sample in a study of blood T cell repertoires in COVID-19. Some clones are missing from TCRdb's copy, which holds only in-frame ones; the method was immunoSEQ multiplex PCR. The sample includes 300,000 to 350,000 clones, about nine tenths of them seen just once. The sample was peripheral blood. The origin of the receptors is a woman aged 55-70 years with COVID-19, enrolled during active disease. Each CDR3 is given with its conserved first and last residue. The D gene is left open where the match is weak. Part of the rows lack a size; the others show once, few, many or a class for expanded clones.

j_call: TRBJ2-5
d_call: TRBD1
clone_size: -
v_call: TRBV7-3
cdr3_nt: TGTGCCAGCAGCTTATTTGGACAGGGGGCATGGGAGACCCAGTACTTC
cdr3_aa: CASSLFGQGAWETQYF

j_call: TRBJ2-1
d_call: TRBD2
clone_size: -
v_call: TRBV9
cdr3_nt: TGTGCCAGCAGCGTAGTCGGAGGGGAGGGTGAGCAGTTCTTC
cdr3_aa: CASSVVGGEGEQFF

j_call: TRBJ2-7
d_call: TRBD1
clone_size: -
v_call: TRBV2
cdr3_nt: TGTGCCACCGGACAGGGGACCTACGAGCAGTACTTC
cdr3_aa: CATGQGTYEQYF

j_call: TRBJ1-2
d_call: -
clone_size: -
v_call: TRBV11-2
cdr3_nt: TGTGCCAGCAGCAGGGGGGGGCGTTATGGCTACACCTTC
cdr3_aa: CASSRGGRYGYTF

j_call: TRBJ1-3
d_call: -
clone_size: -
v_call: TRBV30
cdr3_nt: TGTGCCTGGAGTGTGGGGGGACCTGGAAACACCATATATTTT
cdr3_aa: CAWSVGGPGNTIYF

j_call: TRBJ1-4
d_call: -
clone_size: -
v_call: TRBV14
cdr3_nt: TGTGCCAGCAGCCCCCGGACAGCCGGGAGGGAAAAACTGTTTTTT
cdr3_aa: CASSPRTAGREKLFF

j_call: TRBJ1-6
d_call: -
clone_size: -
v_call: TRBV27
cdr3_nt: TGTGCCAGCAGTGACCTGCAGGGTTTCCTCCAGTTCTATAATTCACCCCTCCACTTT
cdr3_aa: CASSDLQGFLQFYNSPLHF

j_call: TRBJ2-3
d_call: TRBD2
clone_size: -
v_call: TRBV3-1/TRBV3-2
cdr3_nt: TGTGCCAGCAGCCGGCCTAGCGGGGGGGCAAGAGATACGCAGTATTTT
cdr3_aa: CASSRPSGGARDTQYF

j_call: TRBJ1-1
d_call: -
clone_size: -
v_call: TRBV13
cdr3_nt: TGTGCCAGCAGGCGCCCGGGGGGCACTGAAGCTTTCTTT
cdr3_aa: CASRRPGGTEAFF

j_call: TRBJ1-1
d_call: TRBD1
clone_size: -
v_call: TRBV5-1
cdr3_nt: TGCGCCAGCAAGGAGGAGGGGGCTCTGTACACTGAAGCTTTCTTT
cdr3_aa: CASKEEGALYTEAFF

j_call: TRBJ1-5
d_call: -
clone_size: few
v_call: TRBV5-8
cdr3_nt: TGTGCCAGCAGCCTGAGATCCAATCAGCCCCAGCATTTT
cdr3_aa: CASSLRSNQPQHF

j_call: TRBJ1-2
d_call: TRBD1
clone_size: -
v_call: TRBV5-6
cdr3_nt: TGTGCCAGCAGCTTGGCCGTCACAGGGGGCCCCTTGAGAGGCTACACCTTC
cdr3_aa: CASSLAVTGGPLRGYTF

j_call: TRBJ1-1
d_call: -
clone_size: -
v_call: TRBV27
cdr3_nt: TGTGCCAGCAGTTCGTCAGGTCATACTGAAGCTTTCTTT
cdr3_aa: CASSSSGHTEAFF

j_call: TRBJ2-5
d_call: TRBD2
clone_size: -
v_call: TRBV11-2
cdr3_nt: TGTGCCAGCAGCTTAGAGGGAGGGAGGCGAGAGACCCAGTACTTC
cdr3_aa: CASSLEGGRRETQYF

j_call: TRBJ1-1
d_call: TRBD1
clone_size: -
v_call: TRBV6-5
cdr3_nt: TGTGCCAGCAGTACGACAGGGATCACTGAAGCTTTCTTT
cdr3_aa: CASSTTGITEAFF

j_call: TRBJ1-3
d_call: -
clone_size: -
v_call: TRBV5-1
cdr3_nt: TGCGCCAGCAGCTTGACAACCTTCTCTGGAAACACCATATATTTT
cdr3_aa: CASSLTTFSGNTIYF

j_call: TRBJ1-6
d_call: TRBD1
clone_size: -
v_call: TRBV7-9
cdr3_nt: TGTGCCAGCAGCTTATCCCGGACAGGGGGATCACCCCTCCACTTT
cdr3_aa: CASSLSRTGGSPLHF

j_call: TRBJ1-2
d_call: -
clone_size: -
v_call: TRBV10-3
cdr3_nt: TGTGCCATCAGAGGGACACGTGGCTACACCTTC
cdr3_aa: CAIRGTRGYTF

j_call: TRBJ2-7
d_call: -
clone_size: -
v_call: TRBV6-5
cdr3_nt: TGTGCCAGCCGTAACAGACAGACAACCTACGAGCAGTACTTC
cdr3_aa: CASRNRQTTYEQYF

j_call: TRBJ1-1
d_call: -
clone_size: -
v_call: TRBV27
cdr3_nt: TGTGCCAGCGGAACCATGAGGCCCCCGATGAACACTGAAGCTTTCTTT
cdr3_aa: CASGTMRPPMNTEAFF

j_call: TRBJ1-2
d_call: TRBD1
clone_size: -
v_call: TRBV28
cdr3_nt: TGTGCCAGCGCCCGGGACAGGGGCTATGGCTACACCTTC
cdr3_aa: CASARDRGYGYTF

j_call: TRBJ1-1
d_call: TRBD1
clone_size: -
v_call: TRBV30
cdr3_nt: TGTGCCTGGACCCGACAGGGACAGGGGGGAACTGAAGCTTTCTTT
cdr3_aa: CAWTRQGQGGTEAFF

j_call: TRBJ2-5
d_call: TRBD2
clone_size: -
v_call: TRBV19
cdr3_nt: TGTGCCAGTAGTACGAGCGGGGCCCAAGAGACCCAGTACTTC
cdr3_aa: CASSTSGAQETQYF

j_call: TRBJ2-7
d_call: -
clone_size: -
v_call: TRBV7-9
cdr3_nt: TGTGCCAGCAGCCTGGGGGCCCTCTACGAGCAGTACTTC
cdr3_aa: CASSLGALYEQYF

j_call: TRBJ2-3
d_call: -
clone_size: -
v_call: TRBV28
cdr3_nt: TGTGCCAGCAGTTCACCCCGGCGGGGGCGTCTTATTTCGAGCACAGATACGCAGTATTTT
cdr3_aa: CASSSPRRGRLISSTDTQYF

j_call: TRBJ2-7
d_call: -
clone_size: -
v_call: TRBV29-1
cdr3_nt: TGCAGCGGCGTGGTTCGGGGGTACGAGCAGTACTTC
cdr3_aa: CSGVVRGYEQYF

j_call: TRBJ1-6
d_call: -
clone_size: -
v_call: TRBV6-5
cdr3_nt: TGTGCCAGCAGTTACGGGGGGGCCCGGTCTTCACCCCTCCACTTT
cdr3_aa: CASSYGGARSSPLHF

j_call: TRBJ2-3
d_call: TRBD1
clone_size: -
v_call: TRBV5-1
cdr3_nt: TGCGCCAGCAGCCCGGAGGGGCAGGGGGCCCCGCAGTATTTT
cdr3_aa: CASSPEGQGAPQYF

j_call: TRBJ1-1
d_call: -
clone_size: -
v_call: TRBV19
cdr3_nt: TGTGCCAGTAGTACTCCAGGTACAGTTGAAGCTTTCTTT
cdr3_aa: CASSTPGTVEAFF

j_call: TRBJ2-3
d_call: TRBD2
clone_size: -
v_call: TRBV2
cdr3_nt: TGTGCCAGCAGTGTCTATTCTAGCGGGGGCCTCAGCACAGATACGCAGTATTTT
cdr3_aa: CASSVYSSGGLSTDTQYF

j_call: TRBJ1-1
d_call: -
clone_size: -
v_call: TRBV6-6
cdr3_nt: TGTGCCAGCAGTTACTCGATGGGGGCGCTTCCTGAAGCTTTCTTT
cdr3_aa: CASSYSMGALPEAFF

j_call: TRBJ1-1
d_call: -
clone_size: -
v_call: TRBV20-1
cdr3_nt: TGCAGTGCTAGTGGTCCGGGTATCCCGAACACTGAAGCTTTCTTT
cdr3_aa: CSASGPGIPNTEAFF

j_call: TRBJ2-5
d_call: -
clone_size: once
v_call: TRBV20-1
cdr3_nt: TGCAGTGCCGTCTCTCAAGAGACCCAGTACTTC
cdr3_aa: CSAVSQETQYF

j_call: TRBJ1-6
d_call: TRBD1
clone_size: once
v_call: TRBV5-6
cdr3_nt: TGTGCCAGCAGCTTAGGACAGGGAAATTCACCCCTCCACTTT
cdr3_aa: CASSLGQGNSPLHF

j_call: TRBJ2-7
d_call: TRBD1
clone_size: -
v_call: TRBV3-1/TRBV3-2
cdr3_nt: TGTGCCAGCAGCCCCTCCGGGACAGCTTTCTACGAGCAGTACTTC
cdr3_aa: CASSPSGTAFYEQYF

j_call: TRBJ2-7
d_call: TRBD1
clone_size: once
v_call: TRBV11-2
cdr3_nt: TGTGCCAGCAGCTTAACAGGGGGGACCTACGAGCAGTACTTC
cdr3_aa: CASSLTGGTYEQYF

j_call: TRBJ1-1
d_call: -
clone_size: -
v_call: TRBV6-5
cdr3_nt: TGTGCCAGCACTCCTCCGGGGGGAGGAACTGAAGCTTTCTTT
cdr3_aa: CASTPPGGGTEAFF